The 8 T cell receptor beta chains listed next were all sequenced from one sample in a study of cytomegalovirus exposure and HLA in healthy donors. It was with 60 Vbeta and 13 Jbeta primers that the PCR ran. Only in-frame clones appear in the TCRdb table, and some are missing; sequencing was by immunoSEQ multiplex PCR. The data show 55,000 to 80,000 clones, with 75% seen just once and 9.5% to 15% held by the top ten. The sequencing input was PBMCs. The receptors originated from a man between 65 and 85 years old in good health and CMV-seronegative.

This clone has a handful of counts. The rearrangement links TRBV5-1 to TRBJ2-5; TRBD2 is a possible D gene (6 bases). Per the germline V gene, CDR1 is SGHRS and CDR2 is YFSETQ. The CDR3 is 12 amino acids. V was clipped by 2 bases and J by 5 bases, with 7 bases between them. CDR3 DNA sequence: TGCGCCAGCAGCTTTGGGGGGGAGACCCAGTACTTC. Translating it yields CASSFGGETQYF.

This chain joins TRBV5-6 and TRBJ2-2; D uncertain. Germline loops: CDR1 SGHDT, CDR2 YYEEEE. The V and J ends lost 0 bases and 7 bases respectively, with 4 bases between them. The CDR3 runs to 12 residues. CDR3 loop: CASSLVYGELFF. CDR3 DNA sequence: TGTGCCAGCAGCTTGGTTTACGGGGAGCTGTTTTTT.

The chain employs TRBV10-3 and TRBJ1-1; a possible D gene is TRBD1 (6 bases). Trimming stripped 0 bases from V and 7 bases from J, with 18 bases between. The CDR3 has 16 residues. The germline V gene has CDR1 ENHRY and CDR2 SYGVKD. The CDR3 region is CAISESGVGARIEAFF. The CDR3 DNA reads TGTGCCATCAGTGAGTCCGGCGTGGGGGCAAGAATTGAAGCTTTCTTT.

The chain is built from TRBV18 and TRBJ1-1, with 10 nucleotides matching TRBD1. CDR3 length equals 18 residues. Germline-derived CDR1 and CDR2 are KGHSH and LQKENI. Trimming took 4 bases from V and 0 from J; bases not matched to a gene: 11. CDR3 in DNA: TGTGCCAGCTCACGTCGACAGGGGGCGCGTACGGTGAACACTGAAGCTTTCTTT. Translating gives CASSRRQGARTVNTEAFF.

This chain joins TRBV7-9 and TRBJ2-3, with TRBD2 matching 11 bases. Trimming at V came to 5 bases and at J to 0 bases, leaving 4 bases not matched to a gene. The CDR3 length is 16 residues. The germline CDR1 and CDR2 sequences are SEHNR and FQNEAQ (reference sequence). The CDR3 sequence is CASSQGLAASTDTQYF. CDR3 nucleotide sequence: TGTGCCAGCAGCCAGGGACTAGCGGCTAGCACAGATACGCAGTATTTT.

This chain connects TRBV30 to TRBJ2-7; D is possibly TRBD2 (6 bases). V lost 3 bases to trimming and J lost 1 base, with 7 bases between them. Germline CDR1 reads GTSNPN; CDR2 reads SVGIG (reference sequence). The CDR3 consists of 12 residues. CDR3 sequence (DNA): TGTGCCTGGAGGGAGGGATCCTACGAGCAGTACTTC. Translated, it gives CAWREGSYEQYF.

This clone was counted a few times. The chain combines TRBV6-5 with TRBJ1-1, with D unresolved. Trimming took 5 bases from V and 4 from J, leaving 11 bases between them. The CDR3 covers 13 residues. From germline, CDR1 is MNHEY and CDR2 SVGAGI. The CDR3 sequence is CASSIPYSTEAFF. The CDR3 region has the DNA TGTGCCAGCAGTATCCCTTACTCCACTGAAGCTTTCTTT.

As concerns this clone: A far larger clone differs by one base, so this is likely a read error. The V and J genes are TRBV9 and TRBJ2-1; D is undetermined. The CDR3 has 16 residues. The V gene lost 0 bases and the J gene lost 2 bases, with 12 bases spanning the gap. Per germline, CDR1 SGDLS and CDR2 YYNGEE. CDR3 loop: CASSVGWRWTYNEQFF. CDR3 nucleotide sequence: TGTGCCAGCAGCGTAGGGTGGCGGTGGACCTACAATGAGCAGTTCTTC.